The clone carrying this T cell receptor (beta chain) has a single count. The source of the sample is a study of T cells in localized non-small cell lung cancer. The CDR3 length is 17 residues. The J segment lost 2 bases and the V segment lost 2 bases, leaving 10 bases of the junction unmatched. The germline V gene has CDR1 SGHNT and CDR2 YYREEE (reference sequence). Generated by immunoSEQ multiplex PCR, the TCRdb table keeps only in-frame clones and is missing some. Here the sample spans approximately 40,000 clones, approximately 86% being singletons. Sequencing used peripheral blood, obtained before any cancer treatment. The chain has TRBV5-4 and TRBJ1-1; 9 nucleotides line up with TRBD1. This clonotype was obtained from a man aged 18 to 49 with stage I lung adenocarcinoma. The CDR3 spells CASSFPGQGIGNTEAFF. As DNA, the CDR3 is TGTGCCAGCAGCTTCCCGGGACAGGGTATCGGTAACACTGAAGCTTTCTTT.